This is a list of T cell receptor beta chains from one sample in a study of cytomegalovirus exposure and HLA in healthy donors. Profiling relied on immunoSEQ multiplex PCR, and the TCRdb table lists in-frame clones only, not all of them. This sample yields 150,000 to 200,000 clones, of which 65% to 85% are seen a single time; about 1.7% belongs to the top ten. The sample comprised PBMCs. The origin of the receptors is a young man in good health and CMV-seronegative. Both conserved end residues are part of each CDR3. Each record gives: CDR3 DNA, CDR3 protein, J gene, clone size, V gene, D gene. The D gene is left open where the match is weak. Clone size appears in some rows only: once, few, many, or a class for an expanded clone.

DNA: TGTGCCAGTAGTATTGATTTCGGGGGATACATGAACACTGAAGCTTTCTTT; CDR3: CASSIDFGGYMNTEAFF; J: TRBJ1-1; size: NA; V: TRBV19; D: NA
DNA: TGTGCCAGCAGCTTAGGGATATCCACTTATCGTCCCTACGAGCAGTACTTC; CDR3: CASSLGISTYRPYEQYF; J: TRBJ2-7; size: NA; V: TRBV13; D: NA
DNA: TGTGCCAGCAGTGGACAGGTTCTTGGCTACACCTTC; CDR3: CASSGQVLGYTF; J: TRBJ1-2; size: NA; V: TRBV6-1; D: NA
DNA: TGTGCCAGTGGGTCGACAGGCGATGAAAACATTCAGTACTTC; CDR3: CASGSTGDENIQYF; J: TRBJ2-4; size: NA; V: TRBV19; D: NA
DNA: TGTGCCAGCAGCTTTGTACAGGGGGCGATGAACACTGAAGCTTTCTTT; CDR3: CASSFVQGAMNTEAFF; J: TRBJ1-1; size: few; V: TRBV5-6; D: TRBD1
DNA: TGTGCCAGCAGCTTAGACGAGTCCCTAGCGGGAGTTTGGGAGCAGTTCTTC; CDR3: CASSLDESLAGVWEQFF; J: TRBJ2-1; size: NA; V: TRBV7-8; D: TRBD2
DNA: TGTGCCAGTAGTATAGATGGGACAGGGGGCCCGAGCTCCTACAATGAGCAGTTCTTC; CDR3: CASSIDGTGGPSSYNEQFF; J: TRBJ2-1; size: NA; V: TRBV19; D: TRBD1
DNA: TGTGCCACCAGCTCACTAGCGGGAGGTGAGCAGTTCTTC; CDR3: CATSSLAGGEQFF; J: TRBJ2-1; size: NA; V: TRBV15; D: TRBD2
DNA: TGTGCCAGCAGCGTACTCGGTCCCGGGGAGCTGTTTTTT; CDR3: CASSVLGPGELFF; J: TRBJ2-2; size: NA; V: TRBV9; D: NA
DNA: TGTGCCAGCAGTGATGGGCGGACAGGGGATCAGCCCCAGCATTTT; CDR3: CASSDGRTGDQPQHF; J: TRBJ1-5; size: NA; V: TRBV25-1; D: TRBD1
DNA: TGTGCCAGCTCACTCCCGGGACTAGCGACAGTCTCCTACAATGAGCAGTTCTTC; CDR3: CASSLPGLATVSYNEQFF; J: TRBJ2-1; size: NA; V: TRBV18; D: TRBD2
DNA: TGTGCCAGCAGCGGGGCGGGGGGGTCCAAAAACATTCAGTACTTC; CDR3: CASSGAGGSKNIQYF; J: TRBJ2-4; size: NA; V: TRBV7-9; D: TRBD2
DNA: TGTGCCAGCAGCACTACGTCCTACGAGCAGTACTTC; CDR3: CASSTTSYEQYF; J: TRBJ2-7; size: once; V: TRBV7-2; D: NA
DNA: TGTGCCAGTAGTATAGGAGGGGGGGGACTCCATTCACCCCTCCACTTT; CDR3: CASSIGGGGLHSPLHF; J: TRBJ1-6; size: NA; V: TRBV19; D: NA
DNA: TGTGCCAGCAGCTTAGAATGGACTAGCGGGACGCTAGCCAAAAACATTCAGTACTTC; CDR3: CASSLEWTSGTLAKNIQYF; J: TRBJ2-4; size: NA; V: TRBV7-2; D: TRBD2
DNA: TGTGCCAGCAGTCGAAGGGGGAAATCCGGGACTAGCGGGAGGGGAGAAGAGACCCAGTACTTC; CDR3: CASSRRGKSGTSGRGEETQYF; J: TRBJ2-5; size: few; V: TRBV27; D: TRBD2
DNA: TGTGCCAGCAGTTTCAGGCGGGACAGGGGATACGAGACCCAGTACTTC; CDR3: CASSFRRDRGYETQYF; J: TRBJ2-5; size: NA; V: TRBV28; D: TRBD1